One sample yielded the 24 T cell receptor beta chains listed below, sequenced in a study of response to subunit inactivated influenza vaccine. One entry per CDR3 protein results from TCRdb running MiXCR on the RT-PCR reads. The repertoire holds about half a million distinct CDR3 sequences, with 25% as singletons. Sequences were derived from CD4+ T cells sorted from PBMCs, sampled around 5 days after vaccination. The receptors shown here come from a man aged 50 to 59 who received an inactivated influenza vaccine.

This clonotype showed up just a few times. V is TRBV30 and J is TRBJ2-7; 8 bases are a match to TRBD2. The CDR3 is 14 residues long. CDR1 and CDR2 from the germline V gene are GTSNPN and SVGIG (reference sequence). V was clipped by 4 bases and J by 8 bases; unmatched bases: 13. The chain's CDR3 is CAWKWASGSLKQYF. The CDR3 region has the DNA TGTGCCTGGAAGTGGGCTAGCGGGTCCCTCAAGCAGTACTTC.

This clonotype turned up a few times. This sequence joins TRBV9 and TRBJ2-1; D is undetermined. The CDR3 runs 13 residues. Between the trimmed V and J ends, which lost 2 bases and 2 bases, there was a span of 5 bases. CDR1 and CDR2 (germline): SGDLS, YYNGEE. The CDR3 sequence: CASSVNTYNEQFF. The CDR3 DNA is TGTGCCAGCAGCGTCAATACCTACAATGAGCAGTTCTTC.

The genes are TRBV25-1 and TRBJ1-4; D unresolved. Germline CDR1 reads MGHDK; CDR2 reads SYGVNS. This CDR3 spans 13 amino acids. The V end lost 5 bases, the J end lost 7 bases, and 11 bases lay between the germline ends. Here the CDR3 reads CASSQFGGEKLFF. The DNA of the CDR3 is TGTGCCAGCAGTCAATTCGGAGGTGAAAAACTGTTTTTT.

This clonotype was picked up a small number of times. The chain couples TRBV5-1 to TRBJ2-2, with a tentative D call TRBD1 (6 bases). This CDR3 has 15 amino acids. V lost 4 bases and J 1 base, leaving 11 bases between the germline ends. The germline V gene has CDR1 SGHRS and CDR2 YFSETQ. The CDR3 loop is CASSPLGQNTGELFF. CDR3 DNA: TGCGCCAGCAGCCCCTTGGGACAGAACACCGGGGAGCTGTTTTTT. Variable domain in full (rest from reference TRBV5-1 and TRBJ2-2): KAGVTQTPRYLIKTRGQQVTLSCSPISGHRSVSWYQQTPGQGLQFLFEYFSETQRNKGNFPGRFSGRQFSNSRSEMNVSTLELGDSALYLCASSPLGQNTGELFFGEGSRLTVL.

V is TRBV28 and J is TRBJ2-2; a weak D match, TRBD1 (5 bases). V shed 8 bases and J shed 0 bases, with 7 bases lying between them. This CDR3 has 13 residues. The V gene's germline CDR1 is MDHEN and CDR2 SYDVKM. In DNA form, the CDR3 reads TGTGCCAGCGACAGTCCGAACACCGGGGAGCTGTTTTTT. This sequence encodes CASDSPNTGELFF.

V and J are TRBV24-1 and TRBJ2-1; 10 nucleotides line up with TRBD2. V lost 5 bases and J lost 10; bases outside the gene matches: 13. The CDR3 extends over 16 amino acids. CDR1 is KGHDR, CDR2 SFDVKD, per germline. The CDR3 spells CATSGSGSGRAGEQFF. CDR3 nucleotide sequence: TGTGCCACCAGTGGCTCGGGGAGCGGGAGGGCGGGGGAGCAGTTCTTC.

This clonotype was detected only a few times. The gene calls are TRBV7-2 and TRBJ2-7; possibly TRBD1 for D (6 bases). This CDR3 comprises 14 residues. From germline, CDR1 is SGHTA and CDR2 FQGNSA. The V gene lost 1 base and the J gene lost 2 bases, with 9 bases spanning the gap. CDR3 nucleotides: TGTGCCAGCAGCTTAGACCCAGGGGCCTACGAGCAGTACTTC. Protein: CASSLDPGAYEQYF. The variable domain in full, with the rest retrieved from reference TRBV7-2 and TRBJ2-7, is GAGVSQSPSNKVTEKGKDVELRCDPISGHTALYWYRQSLGQGLEFLIYFQGNSAPDKSGLPSDRFSAERTGGSVSTLTIQRTQQEDSAVYLCASSLDPGAYEQYFGPGTRLTVT.

The rearrangement joins TRBV15 to TRBJ2-1; 10 bases map to TRBD2. Trimming took 0 bases from V and 6 from J; bases not matched to a gene: 5. The CDR3 has 16 amino acids. Germline V gene sequence: CDR1 LNHNV, CDR2 YYDKDF (reference sequence). CDR3 bases: TGTGCCACCAGCAGAGATGGGACTAGCGCCTTCAATGAGCAGTTCTTC. Amino acids: CATSRDGTSAFNEQFF.

The rearrangement links TRBV20-1 to TRBJ2-2; D remains ambiguous. CDR1 and CDR2 (germline): DFQATT, SNEGSKA (reference sequence). V was shortened by 2 bases and J by 4 bases, with 5 bases between the two germline ends. The CDR3 covers 12 residues. For the CDR3, the DNA is TGCAGTGCTAGACACCCCACCGGGGAGCTGTTTTTT. Translated, it gives CSARHPTGELFF.

The gene calls are TRBV7-8 and TRBJ2-1; 9 nucleotides agree with TRBD1. V dropped 6 bases and J dropped 10; count of bases not matched to a gene: 10. The CDR3 totals 14 residues. Germline-derived CDR1 and CDR2 are SGHVS and FQNEAQ. Written as DNA, the CDR3 is TGTGCCAGCAGTATGGGACAGGGTAAGGACGAGCAGTTCTTC. Amino acid sequence: CASSMGQGKDEQFF.

The chain has TRBV14 and TRBJ2-5, with D tentatively TRBD1 (5 bases). The CDR3 is 12 amino acids. From germline, CDR1 is SGHDN and CDR2 FVKESK. V lost 2 bases and J 7 bases, leaving 8 bases between the germline ends. The CDR3 coding sequence is TGTGCCAGCAGCCAACGAAGGGGGACCCAGTACTTC. Amino acids: CASSQRRGTQYF.

This clonotype was picked up a small number of times. J is TRBJ2-1 and V is TRBV4-3; 8 bases fit TRBD2. The CDR3 has 17 residues. The J segment lost 5 bases and the V segment lost 1 base, leaving 10 bases of the junction unmatched. Germline V gives CDR1 LGHNA, CDR2 YSLEER. For the CDR3, the DNA is TGCGCCAGCAGCCAAGGATACTTAGTAGCGGGGAACAATGAGCAGTTCTTC. It yields the protein CASSQGYLVAGNNEQFF.

The rearrangement uses TRBV12-3 or TRBV12-4 and TRBJ2-5; no definite D call. Trimming took 2 bases from V and 2 from J, leaving 18 bases between them. The CDR3 is 17 amino acids. CDR3 amino acids: CASSLRVGFQIQETQYF. CDR3 DNA sequence: TGTGCCAGCAGTTTAAGGGTAGGGTTTCAGATACAAGAGACCCAGTACTTC.

The chain combines TRBV6-1 with TRBJ2-7; the D gene is possibly TRBD1 (5 bases). There are 16 residues in the CDR3. Germline V lookup: CDR1 MNHNS, CDR2 SASEGT. The V end lost 6 bases, the J end lost 2 bases, and 20 bases lay between the germline ends. CDR3 loop: CASSHADSNVPYEQYF. The CDR3 DNA reads TGTGCCAGCAGCCACGCCGACAGTAATGTTCCCTACGAGCAGTACTTC.

V and J are TRBV20-1 and TRBJ2-2; 11 bases are shared with TRBD2. The junction had 3 bases not matched to a gene; V was cut back by 0 bases and J by 0 bases. From germline, CDR1 is DFQATT and CDR2 SNEGSKA (reference sequence). The CDR3 is made up of 17 amino acids. CDR3 nucleotides: TGCAGTGCTAGAGATCCACTAGCGGGAGCGAACACCGGGGAGCTGTTTTTT. Translating gives CSARDPLAGANTGELFF.

For the CDR3, the DNA is TGCAGTGCTAAGGTCGCGGGGGTGTTTCAAGAGACCCAGTACTTC. Translating it yields CSAKVAGVFQETQYF. The rearrangement joins TRBV20-1 to TRBJ2-5; the match to TRBD2 covers 7 bases. CDR3 length: 15 residues. Per germline, CDR1 DFQATT and CDR2 SNEGSKA (reference sequence). Unmatched junction bases numbered 10, after V lost 4 bases and J lost 2 bases.

This chain links TRBV20-1 with TRBJ2-7, with D perhaps TRBD2 (5 bases). Germline CDR1 is DFQATT and CDR2 is SNEGSKA (reference sequence). This CDR3 is built from 14 residues. Trimming pared 2 bases from V and 1 base from J, leaving 12 bases between. CDR3 in amino acids: CSARRSAGSYEQYF. The CDR3 DNA is TGCAGTGCTAGAAGATCTGCGGGTTCCTACGAGCAGTACTTC.

This clonotype was seen a handful of times. The V gene is TRBV6-7, the J gene TRBJ1-1; D is possibly TRBD1 (5 bases). TRBV6-7 is an ORF; its function is uncertain. The V end was cut by 0 bases, the J end by 10 bases, with 21 bases between. The CDR3 covers 16 residues. CDR3 sequence (DNA): TGTGCCAGCAGTTACTCGAAACACGGGGCAGCGGGTGGAGCTTTCTTT. Translated: CASSYSKHGAAGGAFF.

This chain connects TRBV9 to TRBJ1-1; D uncertain. Germline lookup yields CDR1 SGDLS and CDR2 YYNGEE. Trimming took off 0 bases at V and 8 bases at J, with 8 bases between the two ends. This CDR3 is 12 amino acids long. CDR3 sequence reads: CASSVDGREAFF. The CDR3, as DNA: TGTGCCAGCAGCGTAGACGGCAGGGAAGCTTTCTTT.

The chain joins TRBV7-6 to TRBJ2-7; TRBD1 matches at 9 bases. Per the germline V gene, CDR1 is SGHVS and CDR2 is FNYEAQ. V was pared by 3 bases and J by 6 bases, with 12 bases of the junction left unmatched. This CDR3 has 16 amino acids. The CDR3 region is CASSLRPGQGTGEQYF. The CDR3 DNA follows: TGTGCCAGCAGCTTGAGACCGGGACAGGGTACGGGCGAGCAGTACTTC.

The V gene is TRBV12-3 or TRBV12-4, the J gene TRBJ2-2; 7 nucleotides agree with TRBD1. There are 14 residues in the CDR3. Losses at the gene ends were 10 bases for V and 3 bases for J; bases not matched to a gene: 8. This chain's CDR3 is CATRGQGDTGELFF. CDR3 coding DNA: TGTGCCACCAGAGGTCAGGGGGACACCGGGGAGCTGTTTTTT.

The gene calls are TRBV3-1 and TRBJ2-3, with TRBD2 identical over 12 bases. Trimming at V came to 0 bases and at J to 5 bases, leaving 9 bases not matched to a gene. Germline V gene lookup returns CDR1 LGHDT and CDR2 YNNKEL (reference sequence). The CDR3 totals 18 residues. The CDR3 is CASSQDGLAGGPGDTQYF. CDR3 nucleotide sequence: TGTGCCAGCAGCCAAGACGGCCTAGCGGGAGGGCCGGGAGATACGCAGTATTTT.

The chain carries TRBV20-1 and TRBJ2-5; 9 bases are a match to TRBD1. CDR3 length: 15 amino acids. Trimming cost V 1 base and J 2 bases; bases outside gene matches: 5. Germline V gene sequence: CDR1 DFQATT, CDR2 SNEGSKA (reference sequence). The CDR3 coding sequence is TGCAGTGCTAGAGTTGGGACAGGGAAACAAGAGACCCAGTACTTC. Its protein is CSARVGTGKQETQYF.

This clonotype was seen more than once but under ten times. J is TRBJ2-7 and V is TRBV5-1; D might be TRBD1 (5 bases). V was pared by 6 bases and J by 3 bases, with 10 bases between. Germline V lookup: CDR1 SGHRS, CDR2 YFSETQ. This CDR3 spans 12 amino acids. The CDR3 region has the DNA TGCGCCAGCAAAGACAGTCACTACGAGCAGTACTTC. This gives the protein CASKDSHYEQYF.